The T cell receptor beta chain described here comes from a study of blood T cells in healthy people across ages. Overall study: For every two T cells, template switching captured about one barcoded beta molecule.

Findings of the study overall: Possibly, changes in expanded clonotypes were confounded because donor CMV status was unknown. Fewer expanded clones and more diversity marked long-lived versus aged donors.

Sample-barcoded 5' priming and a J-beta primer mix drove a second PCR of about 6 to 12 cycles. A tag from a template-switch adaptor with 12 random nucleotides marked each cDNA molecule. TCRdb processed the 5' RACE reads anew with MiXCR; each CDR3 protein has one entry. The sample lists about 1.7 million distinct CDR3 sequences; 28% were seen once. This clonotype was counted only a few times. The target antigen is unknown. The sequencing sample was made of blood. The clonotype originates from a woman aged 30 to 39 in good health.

The CDR3 protein is CASSLAGNILSYEQYF. CDR3 DNA: TGCGCCAGCAGCTTGGCCGGGAACATCCTCTCCTACGAGCAGTACTTC. This rearrangement joins TRBV5-1 to TRBJ2-7, with D maybe TRBD2 (5 bases). Germline CDR1 SGHRS, CDR2 YFSETQ. Trimming took off 0 bases at V and 0 bases at J, with 13 bases between the two ends. The CDR3 has 16 residues.